This T cell receptor beta chain was sequenced for a study of CD8+CD57+ T cells in acquired aplastic anemia. Genomic DNA templated the TCR beta VDJ and CDR3 profiling. TCRdb analysed the reads with MiXCR anew, one entry per CDR3 protein. The table includes roughly 420,000 distinct CDR3 sequences, roughly 64% detected once. This clonotype was observed at least ten times. V lost 6 bases to trimming and J lost 2 bases, with 16 bases between them. The CDR3 totals 15 residues. Germline V gives CDR1 MNHEY, CDR2 SMNVEV (reference sequence). The sample consisted of sorted CD4+, CD8+, or CD8+CD57+ T cells (not recorded which) from PBMCs. The chain links TRBV27 to TRBJ1-2; tentatively, D is TRBD1 (5 bases). The source of this sequence is a human donor in good health, serving as a control. CDR3 amino acids: CASREYGDANYGYTF. DNA of the CDR3: TGTGCCAGCAGGGAGTACGGGGACGCGAACTATGGCTACACCTTC.